The rows below give T cell receptor beta chains drawn from one sample of a study of identical twins. Each CDR3 protein is one row after TCRdb ran MiXCR on the 5' RACE reads. The sample shows fewer than 550,000 distinct CDR3 sequences, approximately 14% of them seen only once. These sequences were also reported in another study, on yellow fever vaccine responses in identical twins.

Sequenced material: CD4+ T cells sorted from blood. These receptor sequences come from a woman younger than 30 in good health. The CDR3 runs from the conserved cysteine through the conserved F or W. The D gene is left open where the match is weak. Only some rows state a clone size, as once, few, many or a class for expanded clones.

j_call | v_call | d_call | clone_size | cdr3_aa | cdr3_nt
TRBJ1-1 | TRBV7-2 | - | few | CASSSTWGPEAFF | TGTGCCAGCAGCTCTACATGGGGTCCCGAAGCTTTCTTT
TRBJ2-6 | TRBV21-1 | - | few | CARKKEPGQVLSGANVLTF | TGTGCCAGAAAGAAAGAACCGGGACAGGTGCTCTCTGGGGCCAACGTCCTGACTTTC
TRBJ1-2 | TRBV6-2/TRBV6-3 | TRBD1 | - | CASSPGTGIGGYTF | TGTGCCAGCAGTCCTGGGACAGGGATCGGTGGCTACACCTTC
TRBJ2-1 | TRBV3-1 | TRBD2 | - | CASSQEGAGPYNEQFF | TGTGCCAGCAGCCAAGAAGGAGCGGGGCCCTACAATGAGCAGTTCTTC
TRBJ2-2 | TRBV28 | TRBD1 | - | CASSQDRVSVTGELFF | TGTGCCAGCAGCCAAGACAGGGTCTCGGTCACCGGGGAGCTGTTTTTT
TRBJ2-2 | TRBV6-1 | TRBD2 | - | CASSGGLAAGELFF | TGTGCCAGCAGTGGTGGACTAGCGGCCGGGGAGCTGTTTTTT
TRBJ2-7 | TRBV11-1 | - | - | CASSLAQGSYEQYF | TGTGCCAGCAGCTTAGCACAGGGCTCCTACGAGCAGTACTTC
TRBJ2-2 | TRBV5-1 | TRBD2 | few | CASSSRLAPNTGELFF | TGCGCCAGCAGCTCGCGACTAGCGCCAAACACCGGGGAGCTGTTTTTT
TRBJ2-1 | TRBV20-1 | - | many | CSARWALIGEQFF | TGCAGTGCTAGATGGGCTCTTATCGGGGAGCAGTTCTTC
TRBJ2-7 | TRBV12-3/TRBV12-4 | - | - | CASTEGYEQYF | TGTGCCAGCACTGAGGGTTACGAGCAGTACTTC
TRBJ2-1 | TRBV24-1 | - | few | CATSDSAGPFSYNEQFF | TGTGCCACCAGTGACTCCGCCGGGCCATTTTCCTACAATGAGCAGTTCTTC
TRBJ2-1 | TRBV12-3/TRBV12-4 | TRBD2 | - | CASSPPRSGLAGESGNEQFF | TGTGCCAGCAGTCCCCCTCGATCGGGGCTAGCGGGAGAAAGTGGAAATGAGCAGTTCTTC
TRBJ2-1 | TRBV12-3/TRBV12-4 | TRBD1 | few | CASRVTGMSYNEQFF | TGTGCCAGCAGGGTGACAGGGATGTCCTACAATGAGCAGTTCTTC
TRBJ1-6 | TRBV6-5 | - | few | CASSSELQGWSYNSPLHF | TGTGCCAGCAGTTCCGAACTGCAGGGGTGGTCCTATAATTCACCCCTCCACTTT
TRBJ2-7 | TRBV6-6 | - | - | CASSMGLYEQYF | TGTGCCAGCTCGATGGGGCTCTACGAGCAGTACTTC
TRBJ1-5 | TRBV12-3/TRBV12-4 | - | many | CASSLSGDQPQHF | TGTGCCAGCAGTTTGTCAGGGGATCAGCCCCAGCATTTT
TRBJ2-7 | TRBV2 | TRBD2 | many | CASSGSEREVSEQYF | TGTGCCAGCAGTGGGAGTGAGCGGGAGGTCTCCGAGCAGTACTTC
TRBJ2-3 | TRBV7-6 | TRBD2 | - | CASSLAPGLAGNADTQYF | TGTGCCAGCAGCTTAGCCCCGGGACTAGCGGGAAACGCAGATACGCAGTATTTT
TRBJ2-3 | TRBV20-1 | TRBD2 | - | CCARDFRTSGSRVTDTQYF | TGCTGTGCTAGAGATTTCCGGACTAGCGGGAGCCGGGTCACAGATACGCAGTATTTT
TRBJ1-4 | TRBV5-1 | TRBD1 | few | CASSSGTGSEKLFF | TGCGCCAGCAGCTCCGGGACAGGGAGTGAAAAACTGTTTTTT
TRBJ2-1 | TRBV4-1 | - | few | CASSPMGAYNEQFF | TGCGCCAGCAGCCCTATGGGGGCTTACAATGAGCAGTTCTTC
TRBJ2-7 | TRBV28 | TRBD1 | few | CASSTGTGIRPSYEQYF | TGTGCCAGCAGTACTGGGACAGGGATTAGGCCCTCCTACGAGCAGTACTTC
TRBJ2-2 | TRBV4-2 | - | many | CASSQDPWRELFF | TGTGCCAGCAGCCAAGATCCGTGGAGGGAGCTGTTTTTT
TRBJ1-1 | TRBV10-3 | TRBD1 | few | CAISEWRQGAITEAFF | TGTGCCATCAGTGAGTGGCGACAGGGGGCGATCACTGAAGCTTTCTTT
TRBJ1-1 | TRBV20-1 | - | - | CSARVGHNTEAFF | TGCAGTGCTAGAGTGGGACATAACACTGAAGCTTTCTTT
TRBJ2-1 | TRBV15 | - | few | CATSTGTPFNEQFF | TGTGCCACCAGCACCGGGACTCCTTTCAATGAGCAGTTCTTC
TRBJ2-2 | TRBV7-2 | TRBD2 | few | CASSLAPSGVRGTGELFF | TGTGCCAGCAGCTTAGCCCCTAGCGGGGTACGTGGAACCGGGGAGCTGTTTTTT
TRBJ2-2 | TRBV21-1 | - | - | CASSEPLAGGELKNTGELFF | TGTGCCAGCAGCGAACCCCTGGCGGGGGGCGAACTTAAGAACACCGGGGAGCTGTTTTTT
TRBJ2-5 | TRBV7-2 | - | few | CASSLRAYQETQYF | TGTGCCAGCAGCCTTCGGGCCTACCAAGAGACCCAGTACTTC
TRBJ2-3 | TRBV29-1 | TRBD2 | few | CSVEDLLLAGVTFGTDTQYF | TGCAGCGTTGAAGATCTATTACTAGCGGGAGTAACGTTCGGCACAGATACGCAGTATTTT
TRBJ2-2 | TRBV5-5 | TRBD2 | - | CASSARTPSGTNTGELFF | TGTGCCAGCAGCGCCCGGACCCCTAGCGGAACTAACACCGGGGAGCTGTTTTTT
TRBJ2-2 | TRBV4-2 | - | few | CASSQVSRMNTGELFF | TGTGCCAGCAGCCAAGTTTCAAGAATGAACACCGGGGAGCTGTTTTTT
TRBJ2-2 | TRBV5-6 | - | - | CASSLVVAGELFF | TGTGCCAGCAGCTTGGTAGTGGCCGGGGAGCTGTTTTTT
TRBJ2-5 | TRBV10-3 | - | - | CAISPTGETQYF | TGTGCCATCAGCCCCACCGGAGAGACCCAGTACTTC
TRBJ2-1 | TRBV5-1 | TRBD2 | many | CASQREESYNEQFF | TGCGCCAGTCAGCGGGAAGAGTCCTACAATGAGCAGTTCTTC
TRBJ1-1 | TRBV19 | - | - | CASSTTGRENTEAFF | TGTGCCAGTAGTACAACGGGACGGGAGAACACTGAAGCTTTCTTT
TRBJ2-7 | TRBV24-1 | TRBD1 | - | CATSEAGTGVGEQYF | TGTGCCACCAGTGAGGCCGGGACAGGGGTAGGCGAGCAGTACTTC
TRBJ2-5 | TRBV5-1 | - | - | CASSYPDGRGTETQYF | TGCGCCAGCAGCTATCCGGACGGCCGGGGGACCGAGACCCAGTACTTC
TRBJ2-5 | TRBV10-1 | - | - | CASGFRETQYF | TGCGCCAGCGGTTTTCGAGAGACCCAGTACTTC
TRBJ1-1 | TRBV9 | - | - | CASSTGGVTEAFF | TGTGCCAGCAGCACGGGGGGGGTCACTGAAGCTTTCTTT
TRBJ1-5 | TRBV3-1 | TRBD1 | - | CASSQTGTGFQPQHF | TGTGCCAGCAGCCAAACCGGGACAGGGTTTCAGCCCCAGCATTTT
TRBJ2-7 | TRBV12-3/TRBV12-4 | TRBD2 | - | CASSSPRLAGPTYEQYF | TGTGCCAGCAGTTCCCCCCGGCTAGCGGGCCCAACCTACGAGCAGTACTTC
TRBJ2-7 | TRBV29-1 | - | - | CSVSLGSYEQYF | TGCAGCGTTAGTCTGGGTTCCTACGAGCAGTACTTC
TRBJ2-1 | TRBV12-3/TRBV12-4 | - | many | CASSLGSGAWEQFF | TGTGCCAGCAGTTTAGGGTCAGGGGCTTGGGAGCAGTTCTTC
TRBJ2-7 | TRBV12-3/TRBV12-4 | TRBD1 | - | CASSQQGGLFYEQYF | TGTGCCAGCAGTCAACAGGGGGGTTTGTTTTACGAGCAGTACTTC
TRBJ2-7 | TRBV4-1 | TRBD2 | - | CASSQAGLASYEQYF | TGCGCCAGCAGCCAAGCGGGACTAGCGTCCTACGAGCAGTACTTC
TRBJ2-7 | TRBV10-1 | TRBD2 | once | CASSGEGGPFEQYF | TGCGCCAGCAGTGGGGAGGGAGGCCCTTTCGAGCAGTACTTC
TRBJ2-7 | TRBV28 | - | - | CASSIFPYEQYF | TGTGCCAGCAGTATATTTCCCTACGAGCAGTACTTC
TRBJ2-1 | TRBV15 | - | few | CATSRDEVVQFF | TGTGCCACCAGCAGAGATGAGGTCGTGCAGTTCTTC
TRBJ2-3 | TRBV25-1 | - | few | CASTPWGQGGTDTQYF | TGTGCCAGCACGCCTTGGGGGCAGGGAGGCACAGATACGCAGTATTTT
TRBJ2-3 | TRBV10-3 | - | few | CAISGERGTQYF | TGTGCCATCAGTGGGGAAAGGGGTACGCAGTATTTT
TRBJ2-2 | TRBV19 | - | - | CASSYRGGAREHTGELFF | TGTGCCAGTAGTTATCGTGGGGGAGCCAGAGAACATACCGGGGAGCTGTTTTTT
TRBJ2-7 | TRBV12-3/TRBV12-4 | - | many | CASSILSYEQYF | TGTGCCAGCAGTATCCTCTCCTACGAGCAGTACTTC
TRBJ2-1 | TRBV29-1 | - | - | CSVGQALSYNEQFF | TGCAGCGTTGGACAGGCTCTCTCCTACAATGAGCAGTTCTTC
TRBJ2-1 | TRBV7-9 | TRBD2 | few | CASSLLLLREGSEQFF | TGTGCCAGCAGCTTATTATTATTGCGGGAGGGGAGTGAGCAGTTCTTC